This T cell receptor beta chain derives from a study of blood T cell repertoires in COVID-19. Looking at the study overall: The samples span acute and convalescent COVID-19 from the United States, Italy and Spain. From T cells, B-cell-depleted T cells, or PBMCs came the material, which was cDNA or gDNA.

This clone was seen only once. With V trimmed by 1 base and J by 10 bases, 16 bases remained unmatched. The CDR3 extends over 17 amino acids. Germline V gene data show CDR1 as LGHNA and CDR2 as YSLEER. This table comes from immunoSEQ multiplex PCR, and its TCRdb copy is limited to in-frame clones, with some not included. The table records hundreds of thousands of clones, approximately 82% of them present only once. V usage is TRBV4-3 and J usage is TRBJ2-5; 9 bases match TRBD1. The sequencing sample was made of peripheral blood. The receptor comes from a woman over 75 with acute or convalescent COVID-19. The CDR3 here is CASSQGVSGTGTLGQYF. CDR3 bases: TGCGCCAGCAGCCAAGGTGTATCGGGGACAGGGACTCTTGGCCAGTACTTC.